This T cell receptor (beta chain) was recorded in a study of T cells in Graves' hyperthyroidism and ophthalmopathy. As for the study in general: The authors collected peripheral blood at initial diagnosis, before any treatment. Study findings and constraints: Ophthalmopathy was identified by the model a median around 6.9 months ahead of onset.

The V segment lost 5 bases and the J segment 2 bases; nucleotides outside the gene matches: 6. The CDR3 has 14 amino acids. Germline CDR1 MDHEN, CDR2 SYDVKM. In this sample, this clonotype turned up many times. Its target is unknown. Graves' hyperthyroidism was deemed stable given no ophthalmopathy progression within 18 months. Fresh 10 ml peripheral blood yielded PBMCs. Amplification of TCR beta CDR3 regions was performed using RNA transcripts as template. The HTBI primer set drove a first-round RT-PCR of the TCR CDR3. TCRdb recomputed calls from the multiplex PCR reads with MiXCR, one row per CDR3 protein. The data contain around 340,000 distinct CDR3 sequences, around 20% of them singletons.

This sequence was found in a woman aged 45-65 years with Graves' hyperthyroidism. The V and J genes are TRBV28 and TRBJ2-7; 7 bases are shared with TRBD1. The sequenced material came from blood. CDR3 coding DNA: TGTGCCAGCAGTCCCCGACAGGGCCCCTACGAGCAGTACTTC. This codes for CASSPRQGPYEQYF.